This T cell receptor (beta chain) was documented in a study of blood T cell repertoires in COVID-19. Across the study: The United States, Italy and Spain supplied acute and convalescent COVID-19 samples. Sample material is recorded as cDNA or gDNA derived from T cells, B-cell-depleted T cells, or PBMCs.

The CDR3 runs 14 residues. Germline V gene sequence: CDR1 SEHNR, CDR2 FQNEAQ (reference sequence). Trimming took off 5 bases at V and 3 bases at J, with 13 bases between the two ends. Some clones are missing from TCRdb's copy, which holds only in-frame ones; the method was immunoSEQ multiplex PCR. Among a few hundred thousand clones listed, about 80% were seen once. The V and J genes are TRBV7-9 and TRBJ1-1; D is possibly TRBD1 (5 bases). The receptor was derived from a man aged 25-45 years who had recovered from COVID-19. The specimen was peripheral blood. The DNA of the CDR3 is TGTGCCAGCAGCCCATGGGGCGTTGACACTGAAGCTTTCTTT. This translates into CASSPWGVDTEAFF.